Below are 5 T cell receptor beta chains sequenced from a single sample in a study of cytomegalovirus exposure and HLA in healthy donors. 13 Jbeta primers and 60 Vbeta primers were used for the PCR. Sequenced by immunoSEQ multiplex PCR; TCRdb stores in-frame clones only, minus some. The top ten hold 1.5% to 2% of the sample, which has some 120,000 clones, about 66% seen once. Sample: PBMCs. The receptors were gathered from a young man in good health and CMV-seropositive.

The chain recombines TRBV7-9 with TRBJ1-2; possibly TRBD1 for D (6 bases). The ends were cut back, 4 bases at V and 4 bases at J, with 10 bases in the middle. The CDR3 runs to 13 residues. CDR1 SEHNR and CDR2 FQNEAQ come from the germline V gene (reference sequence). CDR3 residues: CASSSPGAYGYTF. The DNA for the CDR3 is TGTGCCAGCAGCTCTCCAGGGGCCTATGGCTACACCTTC. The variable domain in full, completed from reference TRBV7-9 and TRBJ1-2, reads DTGVSQNPRHKITKRGQNVTFRCDPISEHNRLYWYRQTLGQGPEFLTYFQNEAQLEKSRLLSDRFSAERPKGSFSTLEIQRTEQGDSAMYLCASSSPGAYGYTFGSGTRLTVV.

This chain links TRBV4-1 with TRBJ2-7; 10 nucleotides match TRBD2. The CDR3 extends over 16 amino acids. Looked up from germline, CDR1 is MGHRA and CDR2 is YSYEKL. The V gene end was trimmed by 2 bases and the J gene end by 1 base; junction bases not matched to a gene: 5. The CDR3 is CASSQSLAGWSYEQYF. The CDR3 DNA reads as TGCGCCAGCAGCCAATCACTAGCGGGATGGTCCTACGAGCAGTACTTC.

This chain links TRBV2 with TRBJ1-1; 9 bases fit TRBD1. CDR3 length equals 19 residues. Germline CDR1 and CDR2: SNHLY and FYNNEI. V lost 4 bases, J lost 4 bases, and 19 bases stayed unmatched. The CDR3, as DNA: TGTGCCAGCAGTGTATATTCGGACAGGGGAATGGGTGTGGGCACTGAAGCTTTCTTT. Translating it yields CASSVYSDRGMGVGTEAFF.

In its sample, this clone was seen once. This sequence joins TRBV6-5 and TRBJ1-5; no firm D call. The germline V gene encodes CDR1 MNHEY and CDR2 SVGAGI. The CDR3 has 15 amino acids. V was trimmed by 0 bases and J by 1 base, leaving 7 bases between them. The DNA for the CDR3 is TGTGCCAGCAGTTACTCGACGGAGAGCAATCAGCCCCAGCATTTT. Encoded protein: CASSYSTESNQPQHF.

The CDR3 loop reads CASSPRLAGVRGVDDTEAFF. The CDR3 nucleotides are TGTGCCAGCAGCCCACGCCTGGCGGGGGTTCGTGGGGTTGATGACACTGAAGCTTTCTTT. The chain carries TRBV27 and TRBJ1-1; maybe TRBD1 (5 bases). Trimming shortened V by 6 bases and J by 3 bases, and 32 bases separated the two germline ends. Per the germline V gene, CDR1 is MNHEY and CDR2 is SMNVEV (reference sequence). The CDR3 is made up of 20 amino acids.